This T cell receptor (beta chain) is from a study of patients and donors after allogeneic stem cell transplantation. One entry per CDR3 protein results from TCRdb running MiXCR on the RT-PCR reads. Of some 92,000 distinct CDR3 sequences in the sample, about 48% were seen once. This CDR3 contains 13 residues. The germline V gene has CDR1 SNHLY and CDR2 FYNNEI. Trimming stripped 8 bases from V and 5 bases from J, with 15 bases between. This clonotype was counted a few times. The clonotype originates from a human donor who was either an allogeneic HSCT recipient or a stem cell or donor lymphocyte infusion donor (not recorded which). It is not recorded whose cells these are; they may come from a transplant donor. Material: blood, either unsorted or a sorted T cell fraction (not recorded which). The J gene is TRBJ1-1, the V gene TRBV2; no clear D. CDR3 sequence reads: CASRAQETTEAFF. The CDR3 bases are TGTGCCAGCCGGGCTCAAGAGACTACTGAAGCTTTCTTT.